This T cell receptor beta chain derives from a study of cytomegalovirus exposure and HLA in healthy donors. Broader study findings: Later analysis suggested links between common viral pathogens and several top significant clusters. Associated with cytomegalovirus, according to the listing, were 170 or so TCR beta chains.

Primers: 60 Vbeta forward and 13 Jbeta reverse. The protocol was immunoSEQ multiplex PCR, while the TCRdb copy is restricted to in-frame clones and leaves out a portion. The sample has 90,000 to 150,000 clones, roughly 65% seen once; the top ten hold approximately 11%. This clone occurred a few times. Its antigen is not known. The V end was cut by 4 bases, the J end by 6 bases, with 22 bases between. Germline-derived CDR1 and CDR2 are MNHNS and SASEGT. This CDR3 is 18 amino acids long. This chain connects TRBV6-1 to TRBJ1-6; D unresolved. The specimen was PBMCs. The sequence derives from a man aged 35 to 55 in good health and CMV-seropositive. The CDR3 DNA reads TGTGCCAGCAGTGCGGGAACACCACCGACGGGCCTTAATTCACCCCTCCACTTT. It translates to CASSAGTPPTGLNSPLHF.